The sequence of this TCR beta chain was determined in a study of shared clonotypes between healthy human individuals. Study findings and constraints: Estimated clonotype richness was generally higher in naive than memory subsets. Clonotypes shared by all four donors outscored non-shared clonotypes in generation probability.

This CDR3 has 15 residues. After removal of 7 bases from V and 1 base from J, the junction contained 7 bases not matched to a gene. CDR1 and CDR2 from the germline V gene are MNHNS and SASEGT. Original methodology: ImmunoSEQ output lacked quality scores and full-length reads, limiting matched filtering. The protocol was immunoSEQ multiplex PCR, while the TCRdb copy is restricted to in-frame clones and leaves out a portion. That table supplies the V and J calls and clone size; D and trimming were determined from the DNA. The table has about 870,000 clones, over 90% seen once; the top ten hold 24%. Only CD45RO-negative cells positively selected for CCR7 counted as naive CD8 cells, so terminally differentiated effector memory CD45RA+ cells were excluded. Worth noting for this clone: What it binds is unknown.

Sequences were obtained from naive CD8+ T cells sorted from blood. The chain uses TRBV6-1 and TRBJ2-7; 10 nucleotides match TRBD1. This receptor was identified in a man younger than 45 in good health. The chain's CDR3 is CASMGQGLRSYEQYF. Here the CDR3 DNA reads TGTGCCAGCATGGGACAGGGGCTAAGATCCTACGAGCAGTACTTC.